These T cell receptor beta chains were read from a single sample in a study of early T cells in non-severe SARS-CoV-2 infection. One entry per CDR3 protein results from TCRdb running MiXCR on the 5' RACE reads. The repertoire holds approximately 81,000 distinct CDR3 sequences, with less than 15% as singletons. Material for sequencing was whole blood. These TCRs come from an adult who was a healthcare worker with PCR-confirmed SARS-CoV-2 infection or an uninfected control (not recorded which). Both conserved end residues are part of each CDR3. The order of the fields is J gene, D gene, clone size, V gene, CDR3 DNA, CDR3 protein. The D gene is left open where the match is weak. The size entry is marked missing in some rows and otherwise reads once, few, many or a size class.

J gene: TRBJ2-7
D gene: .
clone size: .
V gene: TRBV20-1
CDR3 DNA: TGCAGTGCTTCCGGAACGGGAAACTACGAGCAGTACTTC
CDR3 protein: CSASGTGNYEQYF

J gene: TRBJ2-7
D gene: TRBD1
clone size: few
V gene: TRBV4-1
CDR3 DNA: TGCGCCAGCGAGGACTCCGGGACAGGGCTAAACGAGCAGTACTTC
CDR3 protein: CASEDSGTGLNEQYF

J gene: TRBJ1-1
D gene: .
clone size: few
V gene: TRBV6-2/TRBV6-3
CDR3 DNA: TGTGCCAGCAGTTACCCGGGCGCCGACCGTGAAGCTTTCTTT
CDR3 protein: CASSYPGADREAFF

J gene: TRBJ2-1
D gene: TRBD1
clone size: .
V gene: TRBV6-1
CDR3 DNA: TGTGCCAGCAGCGGGTTGACAGGGGTCTACAATGAGCAGTTCTTC
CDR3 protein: CASSGLTGVYNEQFF

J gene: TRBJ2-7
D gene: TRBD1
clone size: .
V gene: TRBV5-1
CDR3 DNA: TGCGCCAGCAGCACCCGGGACAGATCATACGAGCAGTACTTC
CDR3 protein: CASSTRDRSYEQYF

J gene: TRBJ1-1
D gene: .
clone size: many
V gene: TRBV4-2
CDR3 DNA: TGTGCCAGCAGCCAAGAGCGGGGAGTGAACACTGAAGCTTTCTTT
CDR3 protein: CASSQERGVNTEAFF

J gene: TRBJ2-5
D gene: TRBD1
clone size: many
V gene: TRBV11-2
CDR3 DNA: TGTGCCAGCAGCGCGGACAGGCGAAAAGAGACCCAGTACTTC
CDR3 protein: CASSADRRKETQYF

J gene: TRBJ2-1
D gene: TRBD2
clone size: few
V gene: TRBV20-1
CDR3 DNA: TGCAGTGCTAGGTCGGCTAGCGGGAACAATGAGCAGTTCTTC
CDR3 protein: CSARSASGNNEQFF

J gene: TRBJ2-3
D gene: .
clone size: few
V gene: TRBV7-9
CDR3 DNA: TGTGCCAGCAGTCGCGGCGGCGGGGGACAAGATACGCAGTATTTT
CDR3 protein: CASSRGGGGQDTQYF

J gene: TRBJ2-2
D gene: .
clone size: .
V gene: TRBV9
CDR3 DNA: TGTGCCAGCAGCGTACCCCGTCAAGGGGCGCTTTCCGGGGAGCTGTTTTTT
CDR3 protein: CASSVPRQGALSGELFF

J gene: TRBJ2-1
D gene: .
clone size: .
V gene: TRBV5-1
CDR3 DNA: TGCGCCAGCAGCTTGAGTAGTAACAATGAGCAGTTCTTC
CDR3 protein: CASSLSSNNEQFF

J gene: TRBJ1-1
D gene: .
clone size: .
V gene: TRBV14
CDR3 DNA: TGTGCCAGCAGCCAAGTGGGGGCTCCTAAGGAAGCTTTCTTT
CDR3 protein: CASSQVGAPKEAFF

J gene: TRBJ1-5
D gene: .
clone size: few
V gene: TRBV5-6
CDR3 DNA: TGTGCCAGCAGCTTTAAATCTCGCAATCAGCCCCAGCATTTT
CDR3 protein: CASSFKSRNQPQHF

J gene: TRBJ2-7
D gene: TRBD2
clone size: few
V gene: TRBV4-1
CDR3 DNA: TGCGCCAGCAGCCAAGATCGACGCGGGGGAATACCCTACGAGCAGTACTTC
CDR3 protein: CASSQDRRGGIPYEQYF

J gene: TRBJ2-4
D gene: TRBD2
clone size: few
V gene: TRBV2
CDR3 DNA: TGTGCCAGCAGTAAGAGACTAGCGGTTCCCCCCATTCAGTACTTC
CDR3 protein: CASSKRLAVPPIQYF

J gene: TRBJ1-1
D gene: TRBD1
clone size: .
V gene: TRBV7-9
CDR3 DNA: TGTGCCAGCAGCTTAGATCGGGACAGGAGTGAAGCTTTCTTT
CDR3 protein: CASSLDRDRSEAFF

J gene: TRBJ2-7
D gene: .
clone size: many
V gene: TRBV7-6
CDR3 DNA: TGTGCCAGCAGCTCGGGACCGAACTACGAGCAGTACTTC
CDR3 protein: CASSSGPNYEQYF

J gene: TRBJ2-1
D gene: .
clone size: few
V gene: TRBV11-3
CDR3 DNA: TGTGCCAGCAGCCCCCGGTCGGGGCTGAATGAGCAGTTCTTC
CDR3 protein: CASSPRSGLNEQFF

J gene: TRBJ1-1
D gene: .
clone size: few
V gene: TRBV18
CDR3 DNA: TGTGCCAGCTCACCAAGTTTAACGTGGCAGAGGAACACTGAAGCTTTCTTT
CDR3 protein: CASSPSLTWQRNTEAFF

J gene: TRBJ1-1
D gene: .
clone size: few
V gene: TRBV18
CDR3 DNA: TGTGCCAGCTCCCCCGGGACCGCACAGAACACTGAAGCTTTCTTT
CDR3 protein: CASSPGTAQNTEAFF

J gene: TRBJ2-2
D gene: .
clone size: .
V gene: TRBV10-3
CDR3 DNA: TGTGCCATCAGTGGGACGCAGGGCGGGGAGCTGTTTTTT
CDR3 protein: CAISGTQGGELFF

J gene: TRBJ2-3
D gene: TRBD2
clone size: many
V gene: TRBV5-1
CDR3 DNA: TGCGCCAGCAGCTTGCGGCTAGCGGGAGGTGTGGATACGCAGTATTTT
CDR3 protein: CASSLRLAGGVDTQYF

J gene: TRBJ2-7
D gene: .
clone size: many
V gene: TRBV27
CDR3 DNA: TGTGCCAGCAGTCCGCCTGGTACCTACGAGCAGTACTTC
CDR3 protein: CASSPPGTYEQYF

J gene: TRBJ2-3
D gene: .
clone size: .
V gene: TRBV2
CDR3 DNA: TGTGCCAGCTCTGGGGGGTCGCCCACAGATACGCAGTATTTT
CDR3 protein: CASSGGSPTDTQYF

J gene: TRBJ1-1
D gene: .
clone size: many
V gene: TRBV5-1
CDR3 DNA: TGCGCCAGCAGCTTAAACCGCTACACTGAAGCTTTCTTT
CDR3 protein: CASSLNRYTEAFF

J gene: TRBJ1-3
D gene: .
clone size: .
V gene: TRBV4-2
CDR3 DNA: TGTGCCAGCAGCCAAGTAGAGAGACACTCTGGAAACACCATATATTTT
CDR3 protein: CASSQVERHSGNTIYF

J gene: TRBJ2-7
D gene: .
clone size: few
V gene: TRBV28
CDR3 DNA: TGTGCCAGCAGTTTTCTTTCAGGGGGGTACGAGCAGTACTTC
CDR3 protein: CASSFLSGGYEQYF

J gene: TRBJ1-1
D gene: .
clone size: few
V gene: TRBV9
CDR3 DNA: TGTGCCAGCAGCGTAGGAGGGTACACTGAAGCTTTCTTT
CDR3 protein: CASSVGGYTEAFF

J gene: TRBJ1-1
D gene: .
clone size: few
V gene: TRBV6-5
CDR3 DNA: TGTGCCAGCAGAGCGGACAGGAACACTGAAGCTTTCTTT
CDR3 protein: CASRADRNTEAFF

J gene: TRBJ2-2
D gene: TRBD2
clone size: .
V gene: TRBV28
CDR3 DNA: TGTGCCAGCAGTTTTAGCGGGAGACGCGGGGAGCTGTTTTTT
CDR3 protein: CASSFSGRRGELFF

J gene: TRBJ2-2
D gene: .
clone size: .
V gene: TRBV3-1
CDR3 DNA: TGTGCCAGCAGCCAGATCGGGGAGCTGTTTTTT
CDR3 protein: CASSQIGELFF

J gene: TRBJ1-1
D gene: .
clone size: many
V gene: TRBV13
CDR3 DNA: TGTGCCAGCAGCTTAGGACAGTATGAAGCTTTCTTT
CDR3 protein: CASSLGQYEAFF

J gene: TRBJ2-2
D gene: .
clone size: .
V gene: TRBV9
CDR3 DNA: TGTGCCAGCAGCGTAGGTTGGCTTCCTGGCACCGGGGAGCTGTTTTTT
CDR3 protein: CASSVGWLPGTGELFF

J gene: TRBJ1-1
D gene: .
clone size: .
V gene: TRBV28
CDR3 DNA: TGTGCCAGCAGGGGGACGAACACTGAAGCTTTCTTT
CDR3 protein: CASRGTNTEAFF

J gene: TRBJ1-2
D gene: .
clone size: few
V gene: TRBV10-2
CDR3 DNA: TGCGCCAGCACGCAGGGAAACGACTATGGCTACACCTTC
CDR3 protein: CASTQGNDYGYTF

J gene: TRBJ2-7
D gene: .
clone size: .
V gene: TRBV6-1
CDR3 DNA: TGTGCCAGCAGTGCCCGAGGGGCGGACTCCTACGAGCAGTACTTC
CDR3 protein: CASSARGADSYEQYF

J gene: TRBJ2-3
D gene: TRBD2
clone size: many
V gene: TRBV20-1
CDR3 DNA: TGCAGTGCTAGCGGGACTAGCGGTAGCACAGATACGCAGTATTTT
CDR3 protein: CSASGTSGSTDTQYF

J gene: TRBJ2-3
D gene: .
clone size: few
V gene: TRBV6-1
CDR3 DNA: TGTGCCAGCAGGGAAACTTACAAGCTCACAGATACGCAGTATTTT
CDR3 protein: CASRETYKLTDTQYF

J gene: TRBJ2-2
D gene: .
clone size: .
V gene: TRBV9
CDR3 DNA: TGTGCCAGCAGCGCACAATTAAGTGGCGGGGAGCTGTTTTTT
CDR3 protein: CASSAQLSGGELFF

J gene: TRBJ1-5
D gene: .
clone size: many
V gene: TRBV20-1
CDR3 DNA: TGCAGTGCTTACAGGGCGGGGCAGCCCCAGCATTTT
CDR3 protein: CSAYRAGQPQHF

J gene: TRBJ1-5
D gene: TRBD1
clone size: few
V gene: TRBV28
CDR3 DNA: TGTGCCAGCAGTTCTCACGGACAGGGCTATAGCAATCAGCCCCAGCATTTT
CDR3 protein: CASSSHGQGYSNQPQHF